This T cell receptor (beta chain) was identified during a study of T cell responses to AZD1222 COVID-19 vaccine. Profiled with immunoSEQ multiplex PCR; TCRdb holds only in-frame clones, not every one. The sample holds some 52,000 clones, around 90% seen once. About this clone: Its antigen remains unidentified.

Germline V gene data show CDR1 as MGHRA and CDR2 as YSYEKL. The V and J ends lost 0 bases and 1 base respectively, with 10 bases between them. This CDR3 is 16 amino acids long. Findings and limits, study-wide: None of the repertoires were sampled until the peak T cell response had passed. Epitopes outside B.1.351 and B.1.1.7 mutated regions reportedly drew nearly half of spike TCRs. There were mostly white British donors and more females than males, and clonal diversity was possibly underestimated. Spike-specific TCR breadth rose after two AZD1222 doses, and depth rose as well.

The starting material was peripheral blood, obtained 28 days after the second AZD1222 dose. The J gene is TRBJ1-5, the V gene TRBV4-1; D gene unclear. The receptor's source is an adult who received the AZD1222 COVID-19 vaccine. This CDR3 is CASSQDGGRSNQPQHF. The CDR3 DNA reads as TGCGCCAGCAGCCAAGATGGAGGACGGAGCAATCAGCCCCAGCATTTT.